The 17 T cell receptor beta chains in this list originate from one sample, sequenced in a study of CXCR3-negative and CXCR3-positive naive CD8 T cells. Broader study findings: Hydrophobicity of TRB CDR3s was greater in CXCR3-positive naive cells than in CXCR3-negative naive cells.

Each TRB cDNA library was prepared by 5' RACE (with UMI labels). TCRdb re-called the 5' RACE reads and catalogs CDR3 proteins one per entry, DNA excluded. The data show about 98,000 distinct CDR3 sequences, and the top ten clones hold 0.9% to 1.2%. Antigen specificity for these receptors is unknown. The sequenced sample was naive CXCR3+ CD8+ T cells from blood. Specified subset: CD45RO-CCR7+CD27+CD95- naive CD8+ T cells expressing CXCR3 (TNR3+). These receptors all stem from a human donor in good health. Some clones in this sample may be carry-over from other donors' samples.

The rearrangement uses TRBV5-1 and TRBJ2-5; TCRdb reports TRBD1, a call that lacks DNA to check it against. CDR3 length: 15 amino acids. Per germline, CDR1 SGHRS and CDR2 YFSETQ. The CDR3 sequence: CASSKRGDREETQYF.

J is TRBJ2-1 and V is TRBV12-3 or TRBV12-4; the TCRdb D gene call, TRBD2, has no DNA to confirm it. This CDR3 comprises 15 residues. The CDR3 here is CASSSWLAGYNEQFF.

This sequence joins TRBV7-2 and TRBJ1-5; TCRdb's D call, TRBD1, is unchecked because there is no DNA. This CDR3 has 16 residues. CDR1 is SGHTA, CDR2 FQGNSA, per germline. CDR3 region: CASSSPLSRDGQPQHF.

CDR3: CATAAFAESEQYF. The rearrangement links TRBV15 to TRBJ2-7. Germline CDR1 reads LNHNV; CDR2 reads YYDKDF (reference sequence). The CDR3 runs to 13 residues.

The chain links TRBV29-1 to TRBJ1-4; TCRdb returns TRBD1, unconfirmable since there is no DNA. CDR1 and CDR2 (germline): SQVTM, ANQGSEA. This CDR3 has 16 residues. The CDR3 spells CSVEDAFGAENEKLFF.

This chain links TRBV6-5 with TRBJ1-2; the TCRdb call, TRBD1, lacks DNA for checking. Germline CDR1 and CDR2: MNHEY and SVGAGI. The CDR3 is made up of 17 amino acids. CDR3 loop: CASSYSETGTLNYGYTF.

CDR3 residues: CASSQDLSGGRSYNEQFF. This chain connects TRBV4-2 to TRBJ2-1; TCRdb designates TRBD1, a call that cannot be tested without DNA. The germline V gene has CDR1 LGHNA and CDR2 YNFKEQ. This CDR3 is 18 amino acids long.

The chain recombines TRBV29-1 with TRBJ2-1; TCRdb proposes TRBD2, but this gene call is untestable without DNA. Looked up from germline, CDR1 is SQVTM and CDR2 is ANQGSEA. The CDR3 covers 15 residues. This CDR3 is CSVDWPTSGYNEQFF.

The CDR3 here is CASSYSTYNEQFF. The chain couples TRBV6-5 to TRBJ2-1. The CDR3 spans 13 residues. Germline CDR1 MNHEY, CDR2 SVGAGI.

CDR3: CSVYQGTAELFF. This sequence joins TRBV29-1 and TRBJ2-2; TCRdb names TRBD1, which stays unverified in the absence of DNA. Germline V lookup: CDR1 SQVTM, CDR2 ANQGSEA. This CDR3 is 12 amino acids long.

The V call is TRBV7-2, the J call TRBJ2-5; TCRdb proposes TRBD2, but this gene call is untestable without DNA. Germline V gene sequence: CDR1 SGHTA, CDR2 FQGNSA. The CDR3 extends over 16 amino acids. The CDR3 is CASSLYPLAVQETQYF. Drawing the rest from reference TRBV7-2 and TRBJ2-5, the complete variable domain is GAGVSQSPSNKVTEKGKDVELRCDPISGHTALYWYRQSLGQGLEFLIYFQGNSAPDKSGLPSDRFSAERTGGSVSTLTIQRTQQEDSAVYLCASSLYPLAVQETQYFGPGTRLLVL.

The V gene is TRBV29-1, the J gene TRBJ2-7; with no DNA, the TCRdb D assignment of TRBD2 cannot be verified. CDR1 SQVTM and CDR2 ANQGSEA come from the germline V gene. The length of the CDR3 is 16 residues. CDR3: CSVVWWAGPAGNEQYF.

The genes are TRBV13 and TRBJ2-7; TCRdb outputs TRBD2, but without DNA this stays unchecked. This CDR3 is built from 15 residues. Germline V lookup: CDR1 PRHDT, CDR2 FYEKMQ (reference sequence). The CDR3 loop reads CASSLGRLAAYEQYF.

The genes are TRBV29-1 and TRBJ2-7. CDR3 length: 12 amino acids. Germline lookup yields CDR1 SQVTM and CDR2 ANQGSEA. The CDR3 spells CSVEGSPYEQYF.

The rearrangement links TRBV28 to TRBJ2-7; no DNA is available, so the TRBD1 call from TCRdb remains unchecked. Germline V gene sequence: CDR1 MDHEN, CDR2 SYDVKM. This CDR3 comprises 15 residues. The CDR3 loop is CASRPTGGASYEQYF.

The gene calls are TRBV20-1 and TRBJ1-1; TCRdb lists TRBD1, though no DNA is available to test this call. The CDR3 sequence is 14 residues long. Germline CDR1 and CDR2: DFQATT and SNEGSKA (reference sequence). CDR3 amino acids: CSASGWGASTEAFF.

CDR3 sequence reads: CASSPILGSSYEQYF. J is TRBJ2-7 and V is TRBV28. Germline V gives CDR1 MDHEN, CDR2 SYDVKM. This CDR3 region has 15 residues.